The 3 T cell receptor beta chains reported below all come from one sample, sequenced in a study of T cells in localized non-small cell lung cancer. Assay used: immunoSEQ multiplex PCR; TCRdb lists only in-frame clones, some missing. The profile shows around 5,000 clones, approximately 32% of them singletons. The sequenced sample was lung tumor tissue, obtained before any cancer treatment. The receptors stem from a male donor aged 60 or older with stage III lung adenocarcinoma.

As DNA, the CDR3 is TGCGCCAGCAGCCTCACAGGTCCCACTGGGGCCAACGTCCTGACTTTC. Translation: CASSLTGPTGANVLTF. This rearrangement joins TRBV5-1 to TRBJ2-6; maybe TRBD1 (5 bases). The CDR3 extends over 16 amino acids. Trimming shortened V by 4 bases and J by 2 bases, and 13 bases separated the two germline ends. Germline assignment: CDR1 SGHRS and CDR2 YFSETQ.

The rearrangement joins TRBV5-1 to TRBJ1-2; D ambiguous. V lost 2 bases to trimming and J lost 5 bases, with 13 bases between them. This CDR3 comprises 14 residues. The germline gives CDR1 SGHRS, CDR2 YFSETQ. The CDR3 DNA reads as TGCGCCAGCAGCTTAAAGGTGGGGATTTATGGCTACACCTTC. Translation gives CASSLKVGIYGYTF.

There are many counts of this clone. This chain joins TRBV6-1 and TRBJ2-6; D unresolved. The V end was cut by 1 base, the J end by 1 base, with 5 bases between. CDR1 is MNHNS and CDR2 is SASEGT in the germline V gene. The CDR3 consists of 15 residues. CDR3 residues: CASSEGVSGANVLTF. The CDR3 coding sequence is TGTGCCAGCAGTGAAGGGGTTTCTGGGGCCAACGTCCTGACTTTC.